One and the same sample provided the 2 T cell receptor beta chains below, sequenced in a study of blood T cell repertoires in COVID-19. Libraries were prepared by immunoSEQ multiplex PCR; TCRdb keeps only in-frame clonotypes and omits some of them. This sample carries about 52,000 clones, under 85% of them seen once, and the ten largest clones take 6.9%. The source material was peripheral blood. The receptors come from a man in his sixties or seventies with active COVID-19.

The chain has TRBV19 and TRBJ1-6; D may be TRBD1 (6 bases). The CDR3 loop spans 16 amino acids. Germline lookup yields CDR1 LNHDA and CDR2 SQIVND (reference sequence). Trimming stripped 5 bases from V and 0 bases from J, with 11 bases between. The chain's CDR3 is CASSETGSSYNSPLHF. In DNA form, the CDR3 reads TGTGCCAGTAGTGAAACAGGGAGCTCCTATAATTCACCCCTCCACTTT. Filled out from reference TRBV19 and TRBJ1-6, the complete variable domain reads DGGITQSPKYLFRKEGQNVTLSCEQNLNHDAMYWYRQDPGQGLRLIYYSQIVNDFQKGDIAEGYSVSREKKESFPLTVTSAQKNPTAFYLCASSETGSSYNSPLHFGNGTRLTVT.

V usage is TRBV5-6 and J usage is TRBJ1-4; D is ambiguous. The V end was cut by 1 base, the J end by 7 bases, with 11 bases between. The CDR3 totals 14 residues. The germline V gene encodes CDR1 SGHDT and CDR2 YYEEEE. The CDR3 DNA reads as TGTGCCAGCAGCTTGCCAGCGAGCGGTGAAAAACTGTTTTTT. Translating gives CASSLPASGEKLFF.